A single sample is the source of the 7 T cell receptor beta chains below, sequenced in a study of blood T cell repertoires in COVID-19. Some clones are missing from TCRdb's copy, which holds only in-frame ones; the method was immunoSEQ multiplex PCR. The repertoire has over 80,000 clones, 86% of them found once; the top ten carry under 13%. The sample comprised peripheral blood. The receptors originated from a man aged 50-59 years with acute or convalescent COVID-19.

The V and J genes are TRBV5-6 and TRBJ1-5; possible D gene TRBD1, 5 bases. CDR3 length equals 16 residues. Germline V gene data show CDR1 as SGHDT and CDR2 as YYEEEE. Deletions cut 1 base from V and 1 base from J, with 12 bases between. In nucleotides, the CDR3 is TGTGCCAGCAGCTTGAGGACAATTTCAAGCAATCAGCCCCAGCATTTT. It is translated as CASSLRTISSNQPQHF.

This chain uses TRBV7-2 with TRBJ1-5; D is unclear. Germline loops: CDR1 SGHTA, CDR2 FQGNSA. CDR3 length equals 13 residues. V was pared by 5 bases and J by 5 bases, with 10 bases between. The CDR3, as DNA: TGTGCCAGCAGCGCCGGGTTTTATCAGCCCCAGCATTTT. This translates into CASSAGFYQPQHF.

The rearrangement uses TRBV9 and TRBJ2-5, with 7 positions matching TRBD1. CDR3 length: 15 amino acids. The V and J ends lost 4 bases and 4 bases, in that order; junction bases with no gene match: 10. Germline V gene sequence: CDR1 SGDLS, CDR2 YYNGEE. The DNA for the CDR3 is TGTGCCAGCAGCCCTGGGACAGTTCCCCGAGAGACCCAGTACTTC. It is translated as CASSPGTVPRETQYF. Complete variable domain (other parts from reference TRBV9 and TRBJ2-5): DSGVTQTPKHLITATGQRVTLRCSPRSGDLSVYWYQQSLDQGLQFLIQYYNGEERAKGNILERFSAQQFPDLHSELNLSSLELGDSALYFCASSPGTVPRETQYFGPGTRLLVL.

This clone was picked up a small number of times. The chain employs TRBV24-1 and TRBJ2-7, with a weak D call TRBD1 (5 bases). With 3 bases removed from V and 2 bases from J, the gap between germline ends came to 13 bases. The CDR3 extends over 15 amino acids. Germline V gene sequence: CDR1 KGHDR, CDR2 SFDVKD. This chain's CDR3 is CATSDSRERPYEQYF. The CDR3 DNA follows: TGTGCCACCAGTGATAGCAGGGAACGTCCCTACGAGCAGTACTTC.

This chain uses TRBV14 with TRBJ2-3, with 11 nucleotides matching TRBD2. CDR1 SGHDN and CDR2 FVKESK come from the germline V gene. Trimming removed 2 bases from V and 5 bases from J; junction bases left unmatched: 6. This CDR3 is built from 16 residues. The CDR3 reads CASSQFSGRVIDTQYF. The CDR3 DNA sequence: TGTGCCAGCAGCCAATTTAGCGGGAGGGTCATAGATACGCAGTATTTT.

The chain couples TRBV5-1 to TRBJ2-1, with 8 bases matching TRBD2. The J segment lost 4 bases and the V segment lost 4 bases, leaving 10 bases of the junction unmatched. Germline V lookup: CDR1 SGHRS, CDR2 YFSETQ. This CDR3 is 16 amino acids long. The CDR3 DNA is TGCGCCAGCAGCCCCGGGGGGGCGGGAATATACAATGAGCAGTTCTTC. It specifies CASSPGGAGIYNEQFF.

The chain uses TRBV27 and TRBJ1-2; D gene ambiguous. Germline V gene data show CDR1 as MNHEY and CDR2 as SMNVEV (reference sequence). The CDR3 length is 13 residues. Trimming removed 6 bases from V and 4 bases from J, with 12 bases in between. This CDR3 reads CASSSGRIYGYTF. CDR3 coding DNA: TGTGCCAGCAGCAGCGGGCGCATCTATGGCTACACCTTC.